This TCR beta chain was captured by sequencing in a study of T-cell memory formation after mild COVID-19. Study-wide context: Clusters of TCRs were largely donor specific.

With respect to this clonotype: Its antigen is unidentified.

This CDR3 contains 13 residues. Germline CDR1 is SQVTM and CDR2 is ANQGSEA. V lost 6 bases, J lost 7 bases, and 8 bases stayed unmatched. Constant-segment primers served in 5'RACE that generated TCR alpha and TCR beta cDNA libraries bearing sample barcodes and UMIs. TCRdb re-called the 5' RACE reads with MiXCR, one entry per CDR3 protein. Here the sample spans about 90,000 distinct CDR3 sequences, approximately 13% being singletons. Study-level results: Pre-infection memory harbored some responding clones, suggesting cross-reactive memory joined.

The genes are TRBV29-1 and TRBJ2-1; 8 nucleotides align to TRBD2. The sequence was obtained from an adult woman who had mild COVID-19 (a few samples of this study predate the infection). Cell type and time point are not known. Sequenced input: PBMCs or a T cell subset sorted from them (not recorded which). The CDR3 here is CSVLSGGGNEQFF. DNA of the CDR3: TGCAGCGTCCTTTCGGGAGGGGGGAATGAGCAGTTCTTC.